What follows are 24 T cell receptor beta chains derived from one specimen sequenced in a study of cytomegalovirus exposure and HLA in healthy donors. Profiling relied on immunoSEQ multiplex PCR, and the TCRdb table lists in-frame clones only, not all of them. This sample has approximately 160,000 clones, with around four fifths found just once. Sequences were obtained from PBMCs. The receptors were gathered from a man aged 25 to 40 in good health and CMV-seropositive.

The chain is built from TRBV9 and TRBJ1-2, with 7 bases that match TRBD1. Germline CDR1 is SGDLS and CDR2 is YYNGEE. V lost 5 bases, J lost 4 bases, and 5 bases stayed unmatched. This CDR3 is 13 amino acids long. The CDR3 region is CASRGTVTYGYTF. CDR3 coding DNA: TGTGCCAGCAGGGGGACAGTCACCTATGGCTACACCTTC.

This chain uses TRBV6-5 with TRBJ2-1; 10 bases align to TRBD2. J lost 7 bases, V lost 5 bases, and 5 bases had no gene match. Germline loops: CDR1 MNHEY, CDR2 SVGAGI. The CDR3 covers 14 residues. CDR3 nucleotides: TGTGCCAGCAGTAGCGGGGGGGCCCGGAATGAGCAGTTCTTC. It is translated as CASSSGGARNEQFF.

In DNA form, the CDR3 reads TGTGCCAGCAGCTTAGGCGGACAGGGGTCCTACGAGCAGTACTTC. It specifies CASSLGGQGSYEQYF. The chain carries TRBV11-2 and TRBJ2-7, with 9 bases matching TRBD1. The CDR3 spans 15 residues. J was trimmed by 1 base and V by 1 base; bases with no gene match: 2. Per germline, CDR1 SGHAT and CDR2 FQNNGV.

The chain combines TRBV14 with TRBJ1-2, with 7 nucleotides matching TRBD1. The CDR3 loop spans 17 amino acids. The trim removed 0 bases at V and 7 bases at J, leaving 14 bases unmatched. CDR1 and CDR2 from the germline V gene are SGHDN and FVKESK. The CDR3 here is CASSQDFDRDSLFGYTF. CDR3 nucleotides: TGTGCCAGCAGCCAAGATTTTGACCGGGACAGCCTCTTTGGCTACACCTTC.

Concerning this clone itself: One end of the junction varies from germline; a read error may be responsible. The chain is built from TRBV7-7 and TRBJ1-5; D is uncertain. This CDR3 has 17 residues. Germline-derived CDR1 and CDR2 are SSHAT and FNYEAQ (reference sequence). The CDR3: CASSQDPGRGTNQPQHF. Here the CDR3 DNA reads TGTGCTAGCAGCCAGGACCCGGGGAGAGGAACCAATCAGCCCCAGCATTTT.

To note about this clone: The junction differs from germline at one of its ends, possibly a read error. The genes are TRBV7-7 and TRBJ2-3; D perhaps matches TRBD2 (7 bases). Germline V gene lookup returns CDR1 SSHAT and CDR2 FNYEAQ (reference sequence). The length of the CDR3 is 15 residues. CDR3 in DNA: TGTGCTAGCAGCTTCGGGGGGCGGATCACAGATACGCAGTATTTT. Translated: CASSFGGRITDTQYF.

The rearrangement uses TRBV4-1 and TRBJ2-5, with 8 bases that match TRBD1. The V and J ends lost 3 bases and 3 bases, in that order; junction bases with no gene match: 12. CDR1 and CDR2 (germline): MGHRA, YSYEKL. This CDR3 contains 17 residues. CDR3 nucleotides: TGCGCCAGCAGCCACCCCCGGACAGGGTATGGGGAAGAGACCCAGTACTTC. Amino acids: CASSHPRTGYGEETQYF.

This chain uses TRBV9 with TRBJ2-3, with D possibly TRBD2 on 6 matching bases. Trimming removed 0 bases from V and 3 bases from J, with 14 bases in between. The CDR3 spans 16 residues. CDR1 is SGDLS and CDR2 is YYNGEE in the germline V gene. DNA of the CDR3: TGTGCCAGCAGCGTAGAAGGGCTAGCGAGGACAGATACGCAGTATTTT. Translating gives CASSVEGLARTDTQYF.

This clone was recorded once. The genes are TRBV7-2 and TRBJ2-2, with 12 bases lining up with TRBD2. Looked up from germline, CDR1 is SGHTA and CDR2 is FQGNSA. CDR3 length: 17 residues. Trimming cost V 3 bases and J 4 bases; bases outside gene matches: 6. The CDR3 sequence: CASSFPSGGAGTGELFF. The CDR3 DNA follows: TGTGCCAGCAGCTTTCCTAGCGGGGGGGCGGGCACCGGGGAGCTGTTTTTT.

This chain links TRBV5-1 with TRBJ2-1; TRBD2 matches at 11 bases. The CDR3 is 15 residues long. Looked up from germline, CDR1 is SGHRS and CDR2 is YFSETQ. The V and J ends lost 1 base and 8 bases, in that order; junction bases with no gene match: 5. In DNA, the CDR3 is TGCGCCAGCAGCTTGATTAGCGGGGGGGCAGATGAGCAGTTCTTC. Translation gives CASSLISGGADEQFF. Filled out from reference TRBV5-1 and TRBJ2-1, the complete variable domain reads KAGVTQTPRYLIKTRGQQVTLSCSPISGHRSVSWYQQTPGQGLQFLFEYFSETQRNKGNFPGRFSGRQFSNSRSEMNVSTLELGDSALYLCASSLISGGADEQFFGPGTRLTVL.

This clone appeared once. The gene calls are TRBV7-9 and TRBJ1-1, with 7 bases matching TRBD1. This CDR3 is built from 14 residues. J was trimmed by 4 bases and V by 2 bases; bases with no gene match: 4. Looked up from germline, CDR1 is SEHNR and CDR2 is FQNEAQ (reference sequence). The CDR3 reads CASSLRGRATEAFF. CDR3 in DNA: TGTGCCAGCAGCTTAAGGGGGCGCGCCACTGAAGCTTTCTTT.

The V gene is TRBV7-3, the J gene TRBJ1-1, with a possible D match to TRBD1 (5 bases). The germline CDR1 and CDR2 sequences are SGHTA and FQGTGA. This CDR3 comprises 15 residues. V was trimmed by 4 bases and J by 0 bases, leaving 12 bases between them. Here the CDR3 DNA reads TGTGCCAGCAGCTCCTTGGGGGGGGTGAACACTGAAGCTTTCTTT. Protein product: CASSSLGGVNTEAFF.

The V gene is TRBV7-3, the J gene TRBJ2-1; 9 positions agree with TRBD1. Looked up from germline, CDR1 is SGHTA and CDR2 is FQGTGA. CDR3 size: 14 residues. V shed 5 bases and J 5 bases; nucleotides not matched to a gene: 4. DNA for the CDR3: TGTGCCAGCAGCCTCCGGGACAGGGACAATGAGCAGTTCTTC. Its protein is CASSLRDRDNEQFF. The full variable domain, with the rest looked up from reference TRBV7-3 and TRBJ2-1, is GAGVSQTPSNKVTEKGKYVELRCDPISGHTALYWYRQSLGQGPEFLIYFQGTGAADDSGLPNDRFFAVRPEGSVSTLKIQRTERGDSAVYLCASSLRDRDNEQFFGPGTRLTVL.

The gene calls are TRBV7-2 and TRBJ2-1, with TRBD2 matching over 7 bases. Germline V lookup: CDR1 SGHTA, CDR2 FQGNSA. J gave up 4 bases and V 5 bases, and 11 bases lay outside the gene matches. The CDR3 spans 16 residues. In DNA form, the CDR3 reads TGTGCCAGCAGCCCTCAAGGGGCGGGGGTGTACAATGAGCAGTTCTTC. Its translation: CASSPQGAGVYNEQFF.

The CDR3 DNA is TGCGCCAGCAGCCTGGACGGACATAGCACAGATACGCAGTATTTT. It yields the protein CASSLDGHSTDTQYF. The rearrangement links TRBV5-1 to TRBJ2-3; tentative D call: TRBD1 (5 bases). The CDR3 contains 15 residues. CDR1 SGHRS and CDR2 YFSETQ come from the germline V gene. Between the trimmed V and J ends, which lost 4 bases and 0 bases, there was a span of 12 bases. The variable domain in full, completed from reference TRBV5-1 and TRBJ2-3, reads KAGVTQTPRYLIKTRGQQVTLSCSPISGHRSVSWYQQTPGQGLQFLFEYFSETQRNKGNFPGRFSGRQFSNSRSEMNVSTLELGDSALYLCASSLDGHSTDTQYFGPGTRLTVL.

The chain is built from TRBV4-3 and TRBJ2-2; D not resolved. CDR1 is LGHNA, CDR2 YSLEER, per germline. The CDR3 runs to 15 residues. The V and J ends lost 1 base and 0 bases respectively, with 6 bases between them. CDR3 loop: CASSQVTPNTGELFF. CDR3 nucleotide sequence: TGCGCCAGCAGCCAAGTTACACCGAACACCGGGGAGCTGTTTTTT.

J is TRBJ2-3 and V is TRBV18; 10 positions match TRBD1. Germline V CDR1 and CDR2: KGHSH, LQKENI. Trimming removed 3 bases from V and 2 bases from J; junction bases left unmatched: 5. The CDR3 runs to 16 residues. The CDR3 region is CASSPRTGGPTDTQYF. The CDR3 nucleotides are TGTGCCAGCTCACCCCGGACAGGGGGGCCCACAGATACGCAGTATTTT.

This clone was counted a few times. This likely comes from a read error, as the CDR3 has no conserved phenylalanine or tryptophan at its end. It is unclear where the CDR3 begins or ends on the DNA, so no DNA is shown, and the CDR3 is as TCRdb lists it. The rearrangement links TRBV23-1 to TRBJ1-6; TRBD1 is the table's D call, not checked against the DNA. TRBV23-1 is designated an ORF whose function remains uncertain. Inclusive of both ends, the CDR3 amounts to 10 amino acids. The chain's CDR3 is CASSQGQPLR.

In DNA, the CDR3 is TGTGCCAGCAGCTCCCCGGGAGGGAGGGAGACCCAGTACTTC. Residues: CASSSPGGRETQYF. V usage is TRBV7-9 and J usage is TRBJ2-5; 8 positions match TRBD2. The J segment lost 5 bases and the V segment lost 4 bases, leaving 6 bases of the junction unmatched. This CDR3 region has 14 residues. Germline CDR1 is SEHNR and CDR2 is FQNEAQ (reference sequence). The variable domain in full, with the rest retrieved from reference TRBV7-9 and TRBJ2-5, is DTGVSQNPRHKITKRGQNVTFRCDPISEHNRLYWYRQTLGQGPEFLTYFQNEAQLEKSRLLSDRFSAERPKGSFSTLEIQRTEQGDSAMYLCASSSPGGRETQYFGPGTRLLVL.

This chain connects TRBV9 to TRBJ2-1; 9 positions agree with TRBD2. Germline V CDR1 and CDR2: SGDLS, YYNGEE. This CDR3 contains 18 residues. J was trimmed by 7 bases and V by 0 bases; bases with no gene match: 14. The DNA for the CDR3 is TGTGCCAGCAGCGTAGCTCAGGCGGGGGGGCCTCAGGGAAATGAGCAGTTCTTC. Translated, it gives CASSVAQAGGPQGNEQFF.

CDR3 loop: CASRNDPGGNSPLHF. The DNA of the CDR3 is TGCGCCAGCAGAAATGACCCAGGGGGAAATTCACCCCTCCACTTT. The chain joins TRBV5-1 to TRBJ1-6; 7 bases are shared with TRBD1. The CDR3 is 15 residues long. Germline values: CDR1 SGHRS, CDR2 YFSETQ. With V trimmed by 5 bases and J by 7 bases, 9 bases remained unmatched.

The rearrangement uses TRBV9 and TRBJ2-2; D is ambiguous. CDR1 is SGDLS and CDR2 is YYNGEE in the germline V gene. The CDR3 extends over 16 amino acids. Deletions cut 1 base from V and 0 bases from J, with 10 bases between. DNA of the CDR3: TGTGCCAGCAGCGTAAATCTGGCTGCGAACACCGGGGAGCTGTTTTTT. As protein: CASSVNLAANTGELFF.

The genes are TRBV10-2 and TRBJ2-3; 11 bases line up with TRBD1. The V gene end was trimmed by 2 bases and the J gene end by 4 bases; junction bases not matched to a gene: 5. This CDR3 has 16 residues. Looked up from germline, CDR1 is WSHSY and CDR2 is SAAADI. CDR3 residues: CASSEIAGQGADTQYF. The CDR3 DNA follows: TGCGCCAGCAGTGAGATAGCGGGACAGGGGGCAGATACGCAGTATTTT.

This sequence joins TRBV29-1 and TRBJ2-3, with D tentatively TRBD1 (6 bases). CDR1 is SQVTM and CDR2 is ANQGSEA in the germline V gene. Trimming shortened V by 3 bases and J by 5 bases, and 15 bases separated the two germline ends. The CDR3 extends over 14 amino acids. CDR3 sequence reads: CSVDPGHGKDTQYF. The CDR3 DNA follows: TGCAGCGTTGATCCGGGACACGGTAAAGATACGCAGTATTTT.